Sequencing of this T cell receptor (beta chain) was carried out in a study of human T cells and chemical hapten exposure (dated by TCRdb to about 2021). Background for the entire study: For sensitization, 2% DPC in acetone was applied to a 2 cm by 2 cm area of upper inner arm skin. Weekly therapeutic DPC doses were additionally applied to the scalp of patients throughout the approximately 24-week study period. Patch testing was done on the upper back using Finn chambers containing 0.01% DPC, and results were scored after 6 days according to International Contact Dermatitis Research Group standards. Alopecia areata with under or over 50% scalp involvement, alopecia totalis and alopecia universalis were represented in the patient cohort, which was mostly female. Libraries were combined into a pool for sequencing, and differences in TCR yield between samples came mainly from small differences in library volumes within the pool. In alopecia patients, the study followed how the peripheral blood TCR repertoire changed in vivo over primary and secondary sensitization to diphenylcyclopropenone (DPC), a hapten. Patient blood was sampled pre-sensitization (week 0) and at 2, 6 and about 24 weeks after DPC sensitization. Twenty-nine alopecia patients provided blood for TCR sequencing at one to four time points (pre-sensitization, 2, 6 and 24 weeks). The paper's findings and limits, for the study overall: DPC sensitization did not change how many TCRs were above 1 in 1000 frequency, and no evidence was found of alterations in global repertoire structure. The number of PT1 expanded TCRs positively correlated with patch test score, significant at thresholds 8, 16 and 32 but not 4. Compared with pre-sensitization or healthy control sets, expanded TCRs formed significantly more large CDR3 similarity clusters, which is consistent with antigen-driven responses. After repeated subsampling, changes were observed in the strength of the expansion versus patch-test correlation and in the threshold at which the correlation became significant. All patients had alopecia, a presumed autoimmune disease, so their immune response might differ from that of healthy individuals.

Ten or more counts support this clonotype. Its recognized antigen is unknown. Within one base of it there is no much larger clone, and no base qualities were kept. According to the study, the label for this sample's time point signals: patch test 1, 2 weeks after DPC sensitization. Reading the label with the study, this specimen's treatment or condition is: therapeutic diphenylcyclopropenone sensitization with weekly scalp DPC. At each patch-test visit, blood was drawn before the patch test was applied. Patients were considered eligible if aged 18 to 70, diagnosed with alopecia and deemed suitable for DPC therapy, and patients were excluded if pregnant. Total RNA was isolated from unfractionated whole blood collected in Tempus Blood RNA tubes. Receptors were amplified or captured by RACE. This sample was sequenced with a NextSeq 500. During library preparation, unique molecular identifiers were attached to individual cDNA molecules so that TCRs could be counted quantitatively and reproducibly. Both TCR alpha and TCR beta chains were sequenced from each blood RNA sample. For the original study's pipeline: A median of roughly 99,000 TCRs per sample was observed, with a range of 23,224 to 690,600. The Decombinator software suite was used to annotate the V, J and CDR3 of the TCR reads. For PS versus PT1 abundance plots, all samples were subsampled to the same number of TCRs (28,000). Expanded TCRs were defined as absent before sensitization and observed at least eight times at the 2-week time point. The public reads were quality trimmed at Q25 with fastp and then assembled into clones with MiXCR by TCRdb, keeping productive beta chains. CDR3 protein duplicates are merged, each entry listing the most common genes and DNA. In this record, the V and J calls reflect TCRdb's handling and not the investigators' own analysis. The sample table lists 75,000 to 90,000 distinct CDR3 sequences, about 11% of them with a count of one. The top ten clones comprise 3.5% of the sample.

The source is an older woman with alopecia areata. Some clones in this sample may be carry-over from other donors' samples. This specimen consisted of whole blood, obtained in connection with sensitization to the hapten diphenylcyclopropenone (DPC).

The DNA sequence is as follows: TGCAGCGTTGAGGAGACAGGGATATACGAGCAGTACTTC. This gives the protein CSVEETGIYEQYF. The rearrangement combines TRBV29-1 with TRBJ2-7; the central 7 bases match TRBD1. From the germline V gene, CDR1 is SQVTM and CDR2 is ANQGSEA. Compared with germline, V lacks 3 bases and J lacks 4 bases; bases without a gene match: 6. The cysteine opens and the phenylalanine closes a CDR3 of 13 amino acids. Only the CDR3 DNA is retained, 39 bases long and in frame from the first base.